This T cell receptor beta chain was captured by sequencing in a study of blood T cell repertoires in COVID-19. The overall study: Some COVID-19 samples were acute and others convalescent; all came from the United States, Italy and Spain. In each case, the material was cDNA or gDNA derived from T cells, B-cell-depleted T cells, or PBMCs.

This CDR3 has 11 residues. Per germline, CDR1 LNHDA and CDR2 SQIVND (reference sequence). V lost 5 bases, J lost 9 bases, and 11 bases lay in between. Original data processing: Amplification of reference gene primers provided the estimated nucleated cell counts. Clones were sequenced by immunoSEQ multiplex PCR, and TCRdb holds only the in-frame ones, with some missing. Clone size and the V and J calls come from that table; the DNA yielded D and trimming. The sample records approximately 220,000 clones, around 89% being singletons. Cohorts were based on clinical histories the participants reported. Sequencing used PBMCs or T cells enriched from blood (not recorded which). The source is a man aged 30 to 39 who had recovered from COVID-19. The chain has TRBV19 and TRBJ2-7; TRBD2 is a possible D gene (6 bases). CDR3 loop: CASSSDGGQYF. CDR3 in DNA: TGTGCCAGTAGTTCGGACGGGGGGCAGTACTTC.